This T cell receptor beta chain was documented in a study of blood T cell repertoires in COVID-19. Overall study: From the United States, Italy and Spain came samples of acute and convalescent COVID-19. Nucleic acid was either cDNA or gDNA, and it came from T cells, B-cell-depleted T cells, or PBMCs.

V lost 1 base and J lost 5, with 8 bases in between. The length of the CDR3 is 13 residues. Germline CDR1 reads MNHNS; CDR2 reads SASEGT. As processed by the authors: Reference gene primer amplification gave nucleated cell count estimates. Sequenced by immunoSEQ multiplex PCR; TCRdb stores in-frame clones only, minus some. D and trimming come from the DNA, and the V and J calls and clone size come from that table. The table includes 45,000 to 55,000 clones, more than 65% detected once. Input material: peripheral blood. This receptor was taken from a woman in her sixties or seventies with acute or convalescent COVID-19. This chain links TRBV6-1 with TRBJ1-1; D not certain. The CDR3, as DNA: TGTGCCAGCAGTGAAGGGCGGTTAACTGAAGCTTTCTTT. Translating it yields CASSEGRLTEAFF.